Listed below are T cell receptor beta chains from one sample, sequenced in a study of OX40 agonist ivuxolimab in advanced cancers. Sequencing used immunoSEQ multiplex PCR; TCRdb keeps in-frame clones, though not all of them. The sample consists of about 100,000 clones, more than 85% of them appearing once. The sample here was CD4+ or CD8+ T cells sorted from blood, taken in a trial of the OX40 agonist ivuxolimab. These TCRs come from an adult with an advanced solid tumor such as melanoma, head and neck, liver or kidney cancer. Both conserved end residues are part of each CDR3. A D gene is named only where the DNA matches it firmly. Only part of the rows carry a size: once, few, many, or a class if the clone is expanded.

D | size | J | V | DNA | CDR3
TRBD2 | . | TRBJ2-1 | TRBV7-3 | TGTGCCAGCAGCCAACCCACTAGCGGGAGGCTGGGCATATACAATGAGCAGTTCTTC | CASSQPTSGRLGIYNEQFF
TRBD1 | once | TRBJ2-7 | TRBV9 | TGTGCCAGCAGCGCGGACAGGGGGCCTACCTACGAGCAGTACTTC | CASSADRGPTYEQYF
. | . | TRBJ2-7 | TRBV11-2 | TGTGCCAGCAGCTCCCACAGGGGCCCAGGAGGGGAGCAGTACTTC | CASSSHRGPGGEQYF
TRBD1 | once | TRBJ1-2 | TRBV7-2 | TGTGCCAGCAGCGCGGGTGGGACAGGGGGCGGTGGCTACACCTTC | CASSAGGTGGGGYTF
. | . | TRBJ1-5 | TRBV5-1 | TGCGCCAGCAGCCCACGAGACAGTTTCAATCAGCCCCAGCATTTT | CASSPRDSFNQPQHF
TRBD1 | . | TRBJ2-3 | TRBV28 | TGTGCCAGCAGTTTAAGACGGGACAGTGGTTCGAGCACAGATACGCAGTATTTT | CASSLRRDSGSSTDTQYF
TRBD1 | . | TRBJ2-2 | TRBV28 | TGTGCCAGCAGTTTAAACAGGGGGAAAAGTGCCGCGAACACCGGGGAGCTGTTTTTT | CASSLNRGKSAANTGELFF
. | . | TRBJ1-1 | TRBV7-2 | TGTGCCAGCAGGACGGCTAGGGGGGCCAGGACTGAAGCTTTCTTT | CASRTARGARTEAFF
TRBD2 | . | TRBJ2-3 | TRBV6-1 | TGTGCCAGTGAAGGACTAGCGGCAGATACGCAGTATTTT | CASEGLAADTQYF
. | . | TRBJ1-6 | TRBV16 | TGTGCCAGCAGCCAATCTTACAATAATTCACCCCTCCACTTT | CASSQSYNNSPLHF
TRBD1 | . | TRBJ2-7 | TRBV6-5 | TGTGCCAGCAGTTTCTTTCAGGGGGTTCTCTACGAGCAGTACTTC | CASSFFQGVLYEQYF
TRBD1 | . | TRBJ2-1 | TRBV5-1 | TGCGCCAGCAGCTTGTTGGACAGGGCCTACAATGAGCAGTTCTTC | CASSLLDRAYNEQFF
TRBD2 | once | TRBJ2-1 | TRBV28 | TGTGCCAGCGGGCGGGAGGGACTAGCATTGAATGAGCAGTTCTTC | CASGREGLALNEQFF
. | . | TRBJ2-7 | TRBV11-3 | TGTGCCAGCAGCTTAGATGCACAGACTTACGAGCAGTACTTC | CASSLDAQTYEQYF
. | . | TRBJ1-6 | TRBV4-3 | TGCGCCAGCAGCCAAGGTGAAGGGTGGCCTACGCCCCTCCACTTT | CASSQGEGWPTPLHF
. | . | TRBJ2-7 | TRBV4-1 | TGCGCCAGCAGCCAAGGTGAAGGGCGTTACGAGCAGTACTTC | CASSQGEGRYEQYF
. | . | TRBJ1-5 | TRBV2 | TGTGCCAGCAGTGAAGGGCAGTATAGCAATCAGCCCCAGCATTTT | CASSEGQYSNQPQHF
. | . | TRBJ1-1 | TRBV7-9 | TGTGCCAGCAGCTTAGGGGGCGTCGAGACTGAAGCTTTCTTT | CASSLGGVETEAFF
TRBD1 | . | TRBJ2-7 | TRBV27 | TGTGCCAGCAAAGACAGGGGGACCACCTACGAGCAGTACTTC | CASKDRGTTYEQYF
. | . | TRBJ1-1 | TRBV20-1 | TGCAGTGCTAGGGCTAGGACTGAAGCTTTCTTT | CSARARTEAFF
. | once | TRBJ2-7 | TRBV21-1 | TGTGCCAGCAGCAAAGGGGGACTCTACGAGCAGTACTTC | CASSKGGLYEQYF
. | . | TRBJ2-7 | TRBV6-1 | TGTGCCAGCAGACTAACAGGGATTTACGAGCAGTACTTC | CASRLTGIYEQYF
. | once | TRBJ1-5 | TRBV28 | TGTGCCAGCAGTTCCGTTTCTAGCAATCAGCCCCAGCATTTT | CASSSVSSNQPQHF
. | . | TRBJ2-7 | TRBV20-1 | TGCAGTGCTAGCGAACAGGGCGAGCAGTACTTC | CSASEQGEQYF